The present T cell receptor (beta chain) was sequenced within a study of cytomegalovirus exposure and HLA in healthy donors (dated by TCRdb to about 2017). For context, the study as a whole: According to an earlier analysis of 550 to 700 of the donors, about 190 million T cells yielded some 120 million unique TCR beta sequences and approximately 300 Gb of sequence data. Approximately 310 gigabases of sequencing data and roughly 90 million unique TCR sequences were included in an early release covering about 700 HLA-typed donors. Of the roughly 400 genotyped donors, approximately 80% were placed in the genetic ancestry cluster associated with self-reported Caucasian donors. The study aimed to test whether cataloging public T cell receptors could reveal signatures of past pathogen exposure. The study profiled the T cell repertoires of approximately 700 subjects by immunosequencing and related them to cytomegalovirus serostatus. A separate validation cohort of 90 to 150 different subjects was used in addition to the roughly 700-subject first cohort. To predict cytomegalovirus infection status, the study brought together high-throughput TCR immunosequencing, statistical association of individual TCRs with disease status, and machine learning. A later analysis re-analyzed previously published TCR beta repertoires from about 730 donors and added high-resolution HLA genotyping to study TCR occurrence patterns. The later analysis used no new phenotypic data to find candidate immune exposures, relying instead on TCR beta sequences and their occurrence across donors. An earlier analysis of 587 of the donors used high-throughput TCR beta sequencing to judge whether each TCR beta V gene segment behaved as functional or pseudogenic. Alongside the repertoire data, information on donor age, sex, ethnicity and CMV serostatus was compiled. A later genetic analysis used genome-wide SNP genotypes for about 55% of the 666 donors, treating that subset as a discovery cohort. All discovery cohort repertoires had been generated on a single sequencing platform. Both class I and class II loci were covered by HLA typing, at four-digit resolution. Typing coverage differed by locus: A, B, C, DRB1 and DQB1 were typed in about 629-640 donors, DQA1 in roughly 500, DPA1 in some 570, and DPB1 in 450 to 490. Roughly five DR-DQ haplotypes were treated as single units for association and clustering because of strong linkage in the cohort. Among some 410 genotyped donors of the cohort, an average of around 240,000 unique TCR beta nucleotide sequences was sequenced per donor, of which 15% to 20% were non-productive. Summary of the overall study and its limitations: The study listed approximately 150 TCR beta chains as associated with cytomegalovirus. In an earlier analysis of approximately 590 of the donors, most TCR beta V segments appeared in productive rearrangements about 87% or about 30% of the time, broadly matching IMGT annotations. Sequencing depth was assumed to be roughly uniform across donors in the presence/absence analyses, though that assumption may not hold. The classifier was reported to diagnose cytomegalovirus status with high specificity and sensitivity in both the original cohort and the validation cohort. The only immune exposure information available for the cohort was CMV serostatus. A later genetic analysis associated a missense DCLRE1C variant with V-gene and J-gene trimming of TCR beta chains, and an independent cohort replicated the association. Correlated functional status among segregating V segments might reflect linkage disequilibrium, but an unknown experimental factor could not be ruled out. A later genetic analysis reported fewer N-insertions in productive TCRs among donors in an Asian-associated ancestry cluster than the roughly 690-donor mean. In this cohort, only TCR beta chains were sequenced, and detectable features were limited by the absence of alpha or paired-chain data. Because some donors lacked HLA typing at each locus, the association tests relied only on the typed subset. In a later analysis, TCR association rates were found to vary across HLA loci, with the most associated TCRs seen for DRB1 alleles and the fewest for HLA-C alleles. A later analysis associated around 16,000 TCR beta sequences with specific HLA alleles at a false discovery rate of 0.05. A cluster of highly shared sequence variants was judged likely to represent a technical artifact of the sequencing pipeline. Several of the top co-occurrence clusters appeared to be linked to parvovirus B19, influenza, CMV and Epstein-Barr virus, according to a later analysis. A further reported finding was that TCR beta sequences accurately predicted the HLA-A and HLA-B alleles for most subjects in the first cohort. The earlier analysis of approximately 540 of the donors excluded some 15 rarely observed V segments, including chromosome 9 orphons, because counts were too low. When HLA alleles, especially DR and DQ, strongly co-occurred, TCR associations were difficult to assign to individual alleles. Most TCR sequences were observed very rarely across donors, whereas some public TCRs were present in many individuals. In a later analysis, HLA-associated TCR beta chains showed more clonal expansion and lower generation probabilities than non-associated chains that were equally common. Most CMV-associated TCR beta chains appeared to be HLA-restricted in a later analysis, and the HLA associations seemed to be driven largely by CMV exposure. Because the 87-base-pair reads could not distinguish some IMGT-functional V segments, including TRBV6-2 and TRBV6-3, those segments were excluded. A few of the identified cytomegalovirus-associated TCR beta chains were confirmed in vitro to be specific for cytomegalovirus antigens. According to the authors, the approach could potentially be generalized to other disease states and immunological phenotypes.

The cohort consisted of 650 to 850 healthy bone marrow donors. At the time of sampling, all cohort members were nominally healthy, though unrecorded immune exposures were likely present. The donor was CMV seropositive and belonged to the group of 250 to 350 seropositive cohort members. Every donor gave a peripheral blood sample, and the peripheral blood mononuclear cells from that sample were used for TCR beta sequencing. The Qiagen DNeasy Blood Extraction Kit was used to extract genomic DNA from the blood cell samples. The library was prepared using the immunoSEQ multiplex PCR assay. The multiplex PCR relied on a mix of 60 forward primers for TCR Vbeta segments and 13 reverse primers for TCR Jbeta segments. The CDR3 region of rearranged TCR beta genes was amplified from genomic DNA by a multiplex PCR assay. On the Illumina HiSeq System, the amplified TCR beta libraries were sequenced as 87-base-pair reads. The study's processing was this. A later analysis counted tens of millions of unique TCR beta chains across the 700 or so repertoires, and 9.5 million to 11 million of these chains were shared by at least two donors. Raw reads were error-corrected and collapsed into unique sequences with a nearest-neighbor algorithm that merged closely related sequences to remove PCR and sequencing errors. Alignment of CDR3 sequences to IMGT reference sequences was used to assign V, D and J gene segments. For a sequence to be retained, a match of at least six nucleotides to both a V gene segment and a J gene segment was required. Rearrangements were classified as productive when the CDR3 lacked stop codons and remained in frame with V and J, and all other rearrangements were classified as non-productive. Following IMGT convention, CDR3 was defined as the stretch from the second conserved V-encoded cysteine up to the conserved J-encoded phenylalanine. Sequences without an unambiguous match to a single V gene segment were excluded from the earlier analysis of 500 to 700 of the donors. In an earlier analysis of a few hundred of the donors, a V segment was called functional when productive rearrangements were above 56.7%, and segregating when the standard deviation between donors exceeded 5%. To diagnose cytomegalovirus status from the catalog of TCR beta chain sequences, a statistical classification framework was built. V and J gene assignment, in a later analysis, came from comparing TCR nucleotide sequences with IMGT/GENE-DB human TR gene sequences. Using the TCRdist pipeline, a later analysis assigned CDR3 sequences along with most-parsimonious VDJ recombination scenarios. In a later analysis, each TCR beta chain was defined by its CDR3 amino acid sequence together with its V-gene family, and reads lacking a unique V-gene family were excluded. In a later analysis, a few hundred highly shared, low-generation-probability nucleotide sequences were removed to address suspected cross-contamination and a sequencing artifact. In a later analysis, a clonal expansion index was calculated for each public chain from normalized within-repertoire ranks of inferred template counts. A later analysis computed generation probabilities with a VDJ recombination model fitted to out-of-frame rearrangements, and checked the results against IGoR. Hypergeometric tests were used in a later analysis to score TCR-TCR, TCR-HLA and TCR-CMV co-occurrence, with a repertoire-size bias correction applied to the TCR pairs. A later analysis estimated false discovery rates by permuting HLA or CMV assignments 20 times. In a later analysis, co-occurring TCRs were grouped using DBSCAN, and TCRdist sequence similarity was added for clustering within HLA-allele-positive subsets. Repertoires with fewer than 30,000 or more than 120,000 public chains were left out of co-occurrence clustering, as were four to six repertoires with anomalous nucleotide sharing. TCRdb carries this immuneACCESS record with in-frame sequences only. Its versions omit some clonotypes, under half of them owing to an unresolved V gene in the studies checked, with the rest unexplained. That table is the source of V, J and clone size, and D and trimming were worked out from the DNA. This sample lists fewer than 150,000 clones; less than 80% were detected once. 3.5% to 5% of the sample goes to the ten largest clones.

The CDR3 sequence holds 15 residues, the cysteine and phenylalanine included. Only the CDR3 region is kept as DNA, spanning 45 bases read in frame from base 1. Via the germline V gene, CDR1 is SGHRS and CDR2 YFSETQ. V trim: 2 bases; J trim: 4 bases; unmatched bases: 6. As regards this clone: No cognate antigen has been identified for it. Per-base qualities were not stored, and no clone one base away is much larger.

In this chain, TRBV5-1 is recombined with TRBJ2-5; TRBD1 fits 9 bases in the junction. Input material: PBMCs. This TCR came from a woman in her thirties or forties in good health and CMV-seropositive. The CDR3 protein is CASSFDTGGGETQYF. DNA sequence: TGCGCCAGCAGCTTCGACACAGGGGGCGGAGAGACCCAGTACTTC.